This is a list of T cell receptor beta chains from one sample in a study of blood T cell repertoires in COVID-19. Assay used: immunoSEQ multiplex PCR; TCRdb lists only in-frame clones, some missing. This table has some 270,000 clones, 80% to 90% appearing once. Sequenced input: peripheral blood. Receptors were obtained from a woman between 70 and 85 years old with acute or convalescent COVID-19. The CDR3 runs from the conserved cysteine through the conserved F or W. The order of the fields is V gene, clone size, D gene, J gene, CDR3 protein, CDR3 DNA. The D gene is left open where the match is weak. Clone size appears in some rows only: once, few, many, or a class for an expanded clone.

v_call: TRBV7-2
clone_size: .
d_call: .
j_call: TRBJ1-1
cdr3_aa: CASSPWGGFEAFF
cdr3_nt: TGTGCCAGCAGCCCTTGGGGGGGTTTCGAAGCTTTCTTT

v_call: TRBV6-2/TRBV6-3
clone_size: .
d_call: .
j_call: TRBJ2-7
cdr3_aa: CASSPTRLERGEQYF
cdr3_nt: TGTGCCAGCAGTCCAACCCGACTGGAGCGCGGTGAGCAGTACTTC

v_call: TRBV5-1
clone_size: .
d_call: .
j_call: TRBJ2-7
cdr3_aa: CASSPEAGTYEQYF
cdr3_nt: TGCGCCAGCAGCCCGGAGGCCGGAACCTACGAGCAGTACTTC

v_call: TRBV15
clone_size: few
d_call: .
j_call: TRBJ2-7
cdr3_aa: CATSRDGGLSYEQYF
cdr3_nt: TGTGCCACCAGCAGAGATGGGGGACTTTCCTACGAGCAGTACTTC

v_call: TRBV7-9
clone_size: .
d_call: TRBD1
j_call: TRBJ1-1
cdr3_aa: CASSMTGGTEAFF
cdr3_nt: TGTGCCAGCAGCATGACAGGGGGGACTGAAGCTTTCTTT

v_call: TRBV5-4
clone_size: few
d_call: TRBD1
j_call: TRBJ1-2
cdr3_aa: CASSPRTGSYGYTF
cdr3_nt: TGTGCCAGCAGCCCGAGGACAGGCTCTTATGGCTACACCTTC

v_call: TRBV2
clone_size: .
d_call: .
j_call: TRBJ1-1
cdr3_aa: CASHREGNTEAFF
cdr3_nt: TGTGCCAGCCACAGGGAGGGGAACACTGAAGCTTTCTTT

v_call: TRBV6-5
clone_size: .
d_call: .
j_call: TRBJ2-7
cdr3_aa: CASSIHASAYEQYF
cdr3_nt: TGTGCCAGCAGCATCCATGCTTCAGCCTACGAGCAGTACTTC

v_call: TRBV6-4
clone_size: .
d_call: .
j_call: TRBJ1-5
cdr3_aa: CASRKDSSSNQPQHF
cdr3_nt: TGTGCCAGCAGAAAGGACAGTTCTAGCAATCAGCCCCAGCATTTT

v_call: TRBV6-1
clone_size: .
d_call: .
j_call: TRBJ1-1
cdr3_aa: CASSEPYRSEAFF
cdr3_nt: TGTGCCAGCAGTGAACCTTACAGGTCTGAAGCTTTCTTT

v_call: TRBV7-8
clone_size: .
d_call: TRBD1
j_call: TRBJ1-2
cdr3_aa: CASSLARGGTDYGYTF
cdr3_nt: TGTGCCAGCAGCTTAGCTCGCGGGGGGACAGACTATGGCTACACCTTC

v_call: TRBV30
clone_size: .
d_call: .
j_call: TRBJ1-2
cdr3_aa: CAWRGGSNYGYTF
cdr3_nt: TGTGCCTGGAGAGGGGGATCTAACTATGGCTACACCTTC

v_call: TRBV19
clone_size: .
d_call: TRBD1
j_call: TRBJ1-2
cdr3_aa: CASRVMGQGMDGYTF
cdr3_nt: TGTGCCAGTAGAGTCATGGGACAGGGTATGGATGGCTACACCTTC

v_call: TRBV10-3
clone_size: .
d_call: TRBD1
j_call: TRBJ1-4
cdr3_aa: CAISGGATGFEKLFF
cdr3_nt: TGTGCCATCAGTGGGGGGGCGACAGGGTTCGAAAAACTGTTTTTT

v_call: TRBV6-5
clone_size: .
d_call: .
j_call: TRBJ1-1
cdr3_aa: CASSSPGTEAFF
cdr3_nt: TGTGCCAGCAGTTCCCCGGGGACTGAAGCTTTCTTT

v_call: TRBV7-9
clone_size: .
d_call: .
j_call: TRBJ2-7
cdr3_aa: CASQSQSRGRGEQYF
cdr3_nt: TGTGCCAGCCAATCTCAGTCCAGGGGTAGGGGCGAGCAGTACTTC

v_call: TRBV3-1/TRBV3-2
clone_size: .
d_call: .
j_call: TRBJ2-2
cdr3_aa: CASSQQGTGELFF
cdr3_nt: TGTGCCAGCAGCCAACAGGGCACCGGGGAGCTGTTTTTT

v_call: TRBV18
clone_size: .
d_call: .
j_call: TRBJ2-5
cdr3_aa: CASAQGGGETQYF
cdr3_nt: TGTGCCAGCGCCCAGGGGGGTGGAGAGACCCAGTACTTC

v_call: TRBV19
clone_size: .
d_call: TRBD2
j_call: TRBJ2-1
cdr3_aa: CASSTGGSYNEQFF
cdr3_nt: TGTGCCAGTAGTACGGGGGGGAGCTACAATGAGCAGTTCTTC

v_call: TRBV5-1
clone_size: .
d_call: TRBD2
j_call: TRBJ2-5
cdr3_aa: CASSPGLAVETQYF
cdr3_nt: TGCGCCAGCAGCCCCGGACTAGCGGTAGAGACCCAGTACTTC

v_call: TRBV7-2
clone_size: .
d_call: .
j_call: TRBJ2-2
cdr3_aa: CASSFTPGLRGGELFF
cdr3_nt: TGTGCCAGCAGCTTCACGCCGGGCCTTCGGGGCGGGGAGCTGTTTTTT

v_call: TRBV25-1
clone_size: .
d_call: .
j_call: TRBJ1-6
cdr3_aa: CASSVSENSPLHF
cdr3_nt: TGTGCCAGCAGTGTATCGGAGAATTCACCCCTCCACTTT

v_call: TRBV10-2
clone_size: .
d_call: TRBD1
j_call: TRBJ1-1
cdr3_aa: CASRFDRGSEAFF
cdr3_nt: TGCGCCAGCAGGTTCGACAGGGGGTCTGAAGCTTTCTTT

v_call: TRBV5-1
clone_size: .
d_call: TRBD2
j_call: TRBJ2-1
cdr3_aa: CASSLGTSPNNEQFF
cdr3_nt: TGCGCCAGCAGCTTGGGGACTAGTCCCAACAATGAGCAGTTCTTC

v_call: TRBV3-1/TRBV3-2
clone_size: .
d_call: TRBD2
j_call: TRBJ2-1
cdr3_aa: CASSQAGTSGGNEQFF
cdr3_nt: TGTGCCAGCAGCCAGGCCGGGACTAGCGGGGGGAATGAGCAGTTCTTC

v_call: TRBV6-6
clone_size: .
d_call: .
j_call: TRBJ2-2
cdr3_aa: CASIPSVNTGELFF
cdr3_nt: TGTGCCAGCATACCCTCAGTGAACACCGGGGAGCTGTTTTTT

v_call: TRBV3-1/TRBV3-2
clone_size: .
d_call: .
j_call: TRBJ2-1
cdr3_aa: CASSQAGGSYNEQFF
cdr3_nt: TGTGCCAGCAGCCAAGCAGGGGGGTCCTACAATGAGCAGTTCTTC

v_call: TRBV6-5
clone_size: .
d_call: .
j_call: TRBJ1-2
cdr3_aa: CASRTGYDGYTF
cdr3_nt: TGTGCCAGCCGTACAGGGTACGATGGCTACACCTTC

v_call: TRBV6-5
clone_size: .
d_call: .
j_call: TRBJ2-2
cdr3_aa: CARSNGELFF
cdr3_nt: TGTGCCAGATCAAACGGGGAGCTGTTTTTT

v_call: TRBV19
clone_size: .
d_call: .
j_call: TRBJ2-7
cdr3_aa: CASSSRLSTYEQYF
cdr3_nt: TGTGCCAGTAGTTCCCGTCTATCTACCTACGAGCAGTACTTC

v_call: TRBV5-6
clone_size: .
d_call: .
j_call: TRBJ2-5
cdr3_aa: CASSLEEVETQYF
cdr3_nt: TGTGCCAGCAGCTTGGAGGAGGTAGAGACCCAGTACTTC

v_call: TRBV23-1
clone_size: once
d_call: TRBD1
j_call: TRBJ1-6
cdr3_aa: CASTPGTGGAEYNSPLHF
cdr3_nt: TGCGCCAGCACCCCAGGGACAGGGGGAGCGGAATATAATTCACCCCTCCACTTT

v_call: TRBV7-9
clone_size: .
d_call: .
j_call: TRBJ2-2
cdr3_aa: CASSLGVRIGELFF
cdr3_nt: TGTGCCAGCAGCTTAGGAGTTCGTATCGGGGAGCTGTTTTTT

v_call: TRBV19
clone_size: .
d_call: TRBD1
j_call: TRBJ1-2
cdr3_aa: CASSIQPQGAREGGYTF
cdr3_nt: TGTGCCAGTAGTATACAACCGCAGGGGGCAAGGGAAGGAGGCTACACCTTC

v_call: TRBV24-1
clone_size: .
d_call: .
j_call: TRBJ1-5
cdr3_aa: CATSRSNQPQHF
cdr3_nt: TGTGCCACCAGTCGTAGCAATCAGCCCCAGCATTTT